This passage covers 27 T cell receptor beta chains from one sample sequenced in a study of T cell responses to AZD1222 COVID-19 vaccine. Profiled with immunoSEQ multiplex PCR; TCRdb holds only in-frame clones, not every one. The data contain roughly 120,000 clones, 88% of them singletons. Specimen: peripheral blood, collected on day 0 of AZD1222 vaccination. These receptors were obtained from an adult in good health.

The chain combines TRBV5-6 with TRBJ2-5; 12 nucleotides agree with TRBD1. The germline gives CDR1 SGHDT, CDR2 YYEEEE. The CDR3 runs to 14 residues. V was clipped by 7 bases and J by 5 bases; unmatched bases: 6. The CDR3 region has the DNA TGTGCCAGCGCAGGGACAGGGGGCGGGGAGACCCAGTACTTC. It yields the protein CASAGTGGGETQYF. The full variable domain, completed using reference TRBV5-6 and TRBJ2-5, is DAGVTQSPTHLIKTRGQQVTLRCSPKSGHDTVSWYQQALGQGPQFIFQYYEEEERQRGNFPDRFSGHQFPNYSSELNVNALLLGDSALYLCASAGTGGGETQYFGPGTRLLVL.

In its sample, this clone was seen once. The rearrangement uses TRBV3-1 (or the pseudogene TRBV3-2) and TRBJ2-7; 14 bases match TRBD2. The V gene's germline CDR1 is LGHDT and CDR2 YNNKEL (reference sequence). CDR3 length: 21 residues. V lost 3 bases, J lost 0 bases, and 16 bases stayed unmatched. The CDR3 DNA reads as TGTGCCAGCAGCCAGATACCTGGGACAGGACTAGCGGGAGGACGCTCCTACGAGCAGTACTTC. This gives the protein CASSQIPGTGLAGGRSYEQYF.

The rearrangement uses TRBV12-3 or TRBV12-4 and TRBJ1-2, with 9 bases matching TRBD1. V lost 3 bases to trimming and J lost 4 bases; unmatched junction nucleotides: 0. The CDR3 runs 13 residues. The CDR3 DNA is TGTGCCAGCAGTTTGGGACAGGGCTATGGCTACACCTTC. This sequence encodes CASSLGQGYGYTF.

The V gene is TRBV29-1, the J gene TRBJ2-2; D remains unclear. V was trimmed by 4 bases and J by 6 bases, leaving 15 bases between them. This CDR3 spans 14 amino acids. The germline V gene encodes CDR1 SQVTM and CDR2 ANQGSEA. In DNA form, the CDR3 reads TGCAGCGTTGGCGGCTCCCTGGTTGCCGGGGAGCTGTTTTTT. Translation gives CSVGGSLVAGELFF.

The genes are TRBV19 and TRBJ2-5, with D unclear. Per the germline V gene, CDR1 is LNHDA and CDR2 is SQIVND (reference sequence). The CDR3 covers 14 residues. V lost 3 bases, J lost 7 bases, and 15 bases lay in between. The CDR3 region has the DNA TGTGCCAGTAGTATTAATAGGGCACTGGGGACCCAGTACTTC. The encoded protein is CASSINRALGTQYF.

This clone was observed a single time. The V call is TRBV19, the J call TRBJ1-5; no clear D. The CDR3 loop spans 16 amino acids. V was pared by 1 base and J by 3 bases, with 13 bases between. CDR1 and CDR2 from the germline V gene are LNHDA and SQIVND (reference sequence). Here the CDR3 reads CASSIAEGLLNQPQHF. CDR3 DNA sequence: TGTGCCAGTAGTATAGCCGAGGGCCTTCTCAATCAGCCCCAGCATTTT. Complete variable domain (other parts from reference TRBV19 and TRBJ1-5): DGGITQSPKYLFRKEGQNVTLSCEQNLNHDAMYWYRQDPGQGLRLIYYSQIVNDFQKGDIAEGYSVSREKKESFPLTVTSAQKNPTAFYLCASSIAEGLLNQPQHFGDGTRLSIL.

The rearrangement uses TRBV28 and TRBJ2-1; 7 bases map to TRBD1. Germline CDR1 is MDHEN and CDR2 is SYDVKM. J was trimmed by 2 bases and V by 10 bases; bases with no gene match: 8. This CDR3 is 14 amino acids long. As DNA, the CDR3 is TGTGCCACCGTCCCCGGGACAGCCTACAATGAGCAGTTCTTC. Amino acid sequence: CATVPGTAYNEQFF.

V is TRBV21-1 and J is TRBJ1-1; the table names TRBD1, a call not compared with the DNA. TRBV21-1 is a pseudogene. CDR3 length: 15 amino acids. DNA for the CDR3: TGTGCCAGCAGCAATTTGGGCAGGGGGTTCACTGAAGCTTTCTTT. It translates to CASSNLGRGFTEAFF.

The chain joins TRBV5-1 to TRBJ2-1; TRBD2 agrees at 8 bases. Trimming at V came to 4 bases and at J to 3 bases, leaving 6 bases not matched to a gene. The CDR3 is 15 residues long. CDR1 is SGHRS, CDR2 YFSETQ, per germline. CDR3 in amino acids: CASSAKLADYNEQFF. In DNA, the CDR3 is TGCGCCAGCAGCGCAAAACTAGCGGACTACAATGAGCAGTTCTTC.

CDR3 in DNA: TGTGCCTGGAGTGTGGGTTACAACGGGGAGCTGTTTTTT. It translates to CAWSVGYNGELFF. The chain carries TRBV30 and TRBJ2-2; D is uncertain. V lost 0 bases and J 7 bases, leaving 9 bases between the germline ends. The CDR3 has 13 amino acids. The germline CDR1 and CDR2 sequences are GTSNPN and SVGIG (reference sequence).

V usage is TRBV19 and J usage is TRBJ2-1; perhaps TRBD1 as D (6 bases). Between the trimmed V and J ends, which lost 5 bases and 4 bases, there was a span of 18 bases. This CDR3 has 16 residues. The germline V gene has CDR1 LNHDA and CDR2 SQIVND (reference sequence). This chain's CDR3 is CASSGLTGFGYNEQFF. The DNA of the CDR3 is TGTGCCAGTAGTGGGCTTACAGGGTTCGGATACAATGAGCAGTTCTTC. Drawing the rest from reference TRBV19 and TRBJ2-1, the complete variable domain is DGGITQSPKYLFRKEGQNVTLSCEQNLNHDAMYWYRQDPGQGLRLIYYSQIVNDFQKGDIAEGYSVSREKKESFPLTVTSAQKNPTAFYLCASSGLTGFGYNEQFFGPGTRLTVL.

The chain couples TRBV5-4 to TRBJ2-2; a weak D match, TRBD1 (6 bases). The CDR3 extends over 15 amino acids. V lost 0 bases and J lost 6, with 12 bases in between. Germline V gene sequence: CDR1 SGHNT, CDR2 YYREEE (reference sequence). The CDR3 DNA sequence: TGTGCCAGCAGCTTGGTGGGGGCACAGGCCGGGGAGCTGTTTTTT. Encoded protein: CASSLVGAQAGELFF.

The CDR3 DNA is TGTGCCAGCAGCCAAGATACCCCTAACCGATATAGCAATCAGCCCCAGCATTTT. Its protein product is CASSQDTPNRYSNQPQHF. The V and J genes are TRBV4-2 and TRBJ1-5; D is ambiguous. The CDR3 contains 18 residues. Per germline, CDR1 LGHNA and CDR2 YNFKEQ. Trimming shortened V by 0 bases and J by 0 bases, and 15 bases separated the two germline ends.

The J gene is TRBJ1-2, the V gene TRBV30; 9 bases align to TRBD1. There are 12 residues in the CDR3. The germline gives CDR1 GTSNPN, CDR2 SVGIG (reference sequence). The trim removed 7 bases at V and 8 bases at J, leaving 8 bases unmatched. The CDR3 is CAFRTGVRGYTF. As DNA, the CDR3 is TGTGCCTTCCGGACAGGGGTTCGGGGCTACACCTTC.

The rearrangement uses TRBV7-8 and TRBJ2-7; 13 positions agree with TRBD2. The CDR3 is 16 amino acids. CDR1 is SGHVS, CDR2 FQNEAQ, per germline. V was pared by 6 bases and J by 4 bases, with 9 bases of the junction left unmatched. CDR3 DNA: TGTGCCAGCAGACGGACTAGCGGGAGAGCACCTTACGAGCAGTACTTC. It codes for CASRRTSGRAPYEQYF.

This clone is a singleton in its sample. V is TRBV6-4 and J is TRBJ1-5, with D possibly being TRBD1 (5 bases). Trimming took 0 bases from V and 0 from J, leaving 15 bases between them. The germline V gene encodes CDR1 MRHNA and CDR2 SNTAGT. The CDR3 loop spans 18 amino acids. The CDR3 bases are TGTGCCAGCAGTGACTCGAACGGGGGGTGGAATAGCAATCAGCCCCAGCATTTT. This sequence encodes CASSDSNGGWNSNQPQHF.

The J gene is TRBJ1-2, the V gene TRBV12-3 or TRBV12-4; possible D gene TRBD1, 5 bases. This CDR3 is built from 12 residues. V lost 7 bases, J lost 8 bases, and 14 bases lay in between. The CDR3 protein is CASKLRGRGYTF. The CDR3 coding sequence is TGTGCCAGCAAACTCCGGGGCCGCGGCTACACCTTC.

The chain links TRBV2 to TRBJ2-2; no firm D call. This CDR3 spans 15 amino acids. The V gene's germline CDR1 is SNHLY and CDR2 FYNNEI. Trimming pared 3 bases from V and 6 bases from J, leaving 14 bases between. DNA for the CDR3: TGTGCCAGCAGTGATTTCCAGATATCGGCCGGGGAGCTGTTTTTT. It is translated as CASSDFQISAGELFF.

The rearrangement joins TRBV4-3 to TRBJ1-2, with D perhaps matching TRBD1 (5 bases). The CDR3 runs 14 residues. Germline assignment: CDR1 LGHNA and CDR2 YSLEER. Trimming took 4 bases from V and 7 from J, leaving 16 bases between them. CDR3: CASSLSGHGGGYTF. CDR3 DNA sequence: TGCGCCAGCAGCCTGTCGGGCCACGGGGGTGGCTACACCTTC.

The V call is TRBV28, the J call TRBJ1-1; weak D call: TRBD1 (5 bases). Germline V lookup: CDR1 MDHEN, CDR2 SYDVKM. The CDR3 totals 14 residues. Trimming shortened V by 5 bases and J by 0 bases, and 10 bases separated the two germline ends. CDR3 nucleotides: TGTGCCAGCAGTGTCGGGGGATTGAACACTGAAGCTTTCTTT. Translated: CASSVGGLNTEAFF.

The CDR3 protein is CASSPYKGTYNEQFF. The CDR3 bases are TGTGCCAGCAGTCCCTATAAGGGGACCTACAATGAGCAGTTCTTC. This sequence joins TRBV6-6 and TRBJ2-1; a weak D match, TRBD1 (5 bases). This CDR3 is built from 15 residues. V was pared by 5 bases and J by 2 bases, with 13 bases between. Germline loops: CDR1 MNHNY, CDR2 SVGAGI (reference sequence).

V and J are TRBV7-9 and TRBJ2-1; D might be TRBD2 (5 bases). Germline CDR1 reads SEHNR; CDR2 reads FQNEAQ (reference sequence). Trimming cost V 5 bases and J 9 bases, with 11 bases left between them. CDR3 length: 12 residues. CDR3 DNA: TGTGCCAGCAGCGTCGACTATCGTGAGCAGTTCTTC. Its translation: CASSVDYREQFF.

This chain connects TRBV7-9 to TRBJ1-6; 7 nucleotides align to TRBD1. CDR1 and CDR2 (germline): SEHNR, FQNEAQ (reference sequence). Trimming removed 3 bases from V and 10 bases from J; junction bases left unmatched: 12. The CDR3 totals 16 residues. CDR3 sequence: CASSFTGQGVGSPLHF. In DNA, the CDR3 is TGTGCCAGCAGCTTCACAGGGCAGGGGGTGGGCTCACCCCTCCACTTT.

V usage is TRBV7-9 and J usage is TRBJ2-5, with 8 bases identical to TRBD1. V shed 0 bases, J shed 0 bases, and the junction held 6 bases outside the gene matches. CDR1 and CDR2 (germline): SEHNR, FQNEAQ (reference sequence). CDR3 size: 17 residues. For the CDR3, the DNA is TGTGCCAGCAGCTTAGCTGGTGCGGGACAGGACCAAGAGACCCAGTACTTC. Translation: CASSLAGAGQDQETQYF.

The chain links TRBV7-2 to TRBJ2-7, with TRBD2 matching over 7 bases. The CDR3 is 13 residues long. Germline loops: CDR1 SGHTA, CDR2 FQGNSA. The ends lost 3 bases at V and 2 bases at J; junction bases unmatched: 1. CDR3 loop: CASSFGGAYEQYF. The CDR3 DNA sequence: TGTGCCAGCAGCTTTGGGGGGGCCTACGAGCAGTACTTC. Variable domain in full (rest from reference TRBV7-2 and TRBJ2-7): GAGVSQSPSNKVTEKGKDVELRCDPISGHTALYWYRQSLGQGLEFLIYFQGNSAPDKSGLPSDRFSAERTGGSVSTLTIQRTQQEDSAVYLCASSFGGAYEQYFGPGTRLTVT.

The V call is TRBV18, the J call TRBJ1-6; D perhaps matches TRBD1 (5 bases). The V end was cut by 3 bases, the J end by 7 bases, with 19 bases between. Per the germline V gene, CDR1 is KGHSH and CDR2 is LQKENI. CDR3 size: 17 residues. The CDR3 loop is CASSPSQGWGDNSPLHF. The CDR3 DNA is TGTGCCAGCTCACCTTCCCAGGGATGGGGGGACAATTCACCCCTCCACTTT. The full variable domain, with the rest looked up from reference TRBV18 and TRBJ1-6, is NAGVMQNPRHLVRRRGQEARLRCSPMKGHSHVYWYRQLPEEGLKFMVYLQKENIIDESGMPKERFSAEFPKEGPSILRIQQVVRGDSAAYFCASSPSQGWGDNSPLHFGNGTRLTVT.

The CDR3: CASSLQVDTEAFF. For the CDR3, the DNA is TGTGCCAGCAGCCTACAGGTGGACACTGAAGCTTTCTTT. The J gene is TRBJ1-1, the V gene TRBV3-1 (or the pseudogene TRBV3-2); possible D gene TRBD1, 5 bases. Per germline, CDR1 LGHDT and CDR2 YNNKEL (reference sequence). V lost 4 bases, J lost 3 bases, and 9 bases lay in between. This CDR3 region has 13 residues.